These 19 T cell receptor beta chains came from one sample sequenced in a study of T cell responses to AZD1222 COVID-19 vaccine. Clones were read by immunoSEQ multiplex PCR, and TCRdb kept only the in-frame ones, dropping some. The data show 90,000 or so clones, approximately 89% seen once. Material: peripheral blood, obtained 28 days after the second AZD1222 dose. The receptors stem from an adult who received the AZD1222 COVID-19 vaccine.

This chain uses TRBV10-2 with TRBJ1-4; D is perhaps TRBD1 (6 bases). CDR1 and CDR2 (germline): WSHSY, SAAADI. V was pared by 6 bases and J by 2 bases, with 10 bases between. The CDR3 is made up of 14 amino acids. The chain's CDR3 is CASRQGATNEKLFF. CDR3 in DNA: TGCGCCAGCAGACAGGGCGCGACTAATGAAAAACTGTTTTTT.

The chain employs TRBV3-1 (or the pseudogene TRBV3-2) and TRBJ1-1; D is perhaps TRBD1 (5 bases). CDR1 is LGHDT and CDR2 is YNNKEL in the germline V gene (reference sequence). The CDR3 sequence is 15 residues long. Deletions cut 5 bases from V and 1 base from J, with 14 bases between. The CDR3 loop reads CASSLAGIRNTEAFF. In DNA form, the CDR3 reads TGTGCCAGCAGCTTAGCAGGGATCCGGAACACTGAAGCTTTCTTT.

The chain uses TRBV27 and TRBJ1-5; 8 bases fit TRBD1. Germline V lookup: CDR1 MNHEY, CDR2 SMNVEV (reference sequence). This CDR3 has 15 residues. V shed 8 bases, J shed 0 bases, and the junction held 6 bases outside the gene matches. The CDR3: CASRQGTNSNQPQHF. The CDR3 region has the DNA TGTGCCAGCCGACAGGGGACGAATAGCAATCAGCCCCAGCATTTT.

V gene TRBV4-1 combines with J gene TRBJ1-5; D uncertain. This CDR3 region has 14 residues. Germline V gene sequence: CDR1 MGHRA, CDR2 YSYEKL. Trimming pared 4 bases from V and 2 bases from J, leaving 9 bases between. In DNA, the CDR3 is TGCGCCAGCAGCCCATATTTGGGCAATCAGCCCCAGCATTTT. It is translated as CASSPYLGNQPQHF.

The chain joins TRBV29-1 to TRBJ2-1; possible D gene TRBD1, 6 bases. V lost 6 bases and J 1 base, leaving 13 bases between the germline ends. Germline V gives CDR1 SQVTM, CDR2 ANQGSEA. The CDR3 spans 14 residues. The CDR3 nucleotides read TGCAGCGTCGCCCAGGGGTTTTCCTACAATGAGCAGTTCTTC. As protein: CSVAQGFSYNEQFF.

The rearrangement links TRBV6-1 to TRBJ2-7; TRBD2 matches 12 bases. V shed 2 bases, J shed 2 bases, and the junction held 10 bases outside the gene matches. Germline CDR1 MNHNS, CDR2 SASEGT. This CDR3 has 18 amino acids. CDR3 sequence: CASSERTSGVSYPYEQYV. The CDR3 DNA is TGTGCCAGCAGTGAACGGACTAGCGGGGTTTCGTACCCCTACGAGCAGTACGTC.

V and J are TRBV6-5 and TRBJ1-5; TRBD1 might be the D (5 bases). The CDR3 is 15 residues long. Looked up from germline, CDR1 is MNHEY and CDR2 is SVGAGI. The V and J ends lost 0 bases and 7 bases respectively, with 13 bases between them. The CDR3 protein is CASSYSSGTGQPQHF. As DNA, the CDR3 is TGTGCCAGCAGTTACTCATCTGGGACCGGGCAGCCCCAGCATTTT.

The V and J genes are TRBV7-8 and TRBJ2-1; 9 nucleotides match TRBD1. V lost 1 base, J lost 4 bases, and 5 bases stayed unmatched. Germline CDR1 is SGHVS and CDR2 is FQNEAQ. The CDR3 loop spans 16 amino acids. DNA for the CDR3: TGTGCCAGCAGCTTAGGGACAGGGGTGAAGTACAATGAGCAGTTCTTC. This translates into CASSLGTGVKYNEQFF.

The CDR3 loop reads CASSLEGTQGYEQYV. In DNA, the CDR3 is TGTGCCAGCAGCTTAGAAGGGACTCAAGGCTACGAGCAGTACGTC. The rearrangement links TRBV7-9 to TRBJ2-7; D is possibly TRBD2 (6 bases). V lost 1 base and J lost 3, with 13 bases in between. The CDR3 is 15 amino acids. Germline V gene sequence: CDR1 SEHNR, CDR2 FQNEAQ (reference sequence).

This chain links TRBV19 with TRBJ2-5; 8 nucleotides line up with TRBD2. The CDR3 is 16 amino acids. The germline V gene has CDR1 LNHDA and CDR2 SQIVND (reference sequence). Trimming took 3 bases from V and 2 from J; bases not matched to a gene: 8. CDR3 residues: CASSISGTSKQETQYF. The DNA of the CDR3 is TGTGCCAGTAGTATCTCCGGGACTAGTAAGCAAGAGACCCAGTACTTC.

The chain recombines TRBV3-1 (or the pseudogene TRBV3-2) with TRBJ2-3; D is ambiguous. Trimming pared 4 bases from V and 2 bases from J, leaving 4 bases between. Per germline, CDR1 LGHDT and CDR2 YNNKEL (reference sequence). This CDR3 spans 12 amino acids. The CDR3 protein is CASSPNTDTQYF. Written as DNA, the CDR3 is TGTGCCAGCAGCCCAAACACAGATACGCAGTATTTT.

The chain uses TRBV6-1 and TRBJ2-7; TRBD2 matches 12 bases. Trimming at V came to 0 bases and at J to 2 bases, leaving 2 bases not matched to a gene. The CDR3 length is 16 residues. Germline V gene lookup returns CDR1 MNHNS and CDR2 SASEGT. CDR3 region: CASSEALAGGPYEQYV. The DNA of the CDR3 is TGTGCCAGCAGTGAAGCGCTAGCGGGGGGGCCCTACGAGCAGTACGTC.

This sequence joins TRBV19 and TRBJ1-2; TRBD1 aligns across 9 bases. Germline CDR1 and CDR2: LNHDA and SQIVND (reference sequence). J gave up 2 bases and V 4 bases, and 2 bases lay outside the gene matches. The CDR3 loop spans 14 amino acids. This chain's CDR3 is CASSRTGGNYGYTF. In nucleotides, the CDR3 is TGTGCCAGTAGTAGAACAGGGGGCAACTATGGCTACACCTTC.

V gene TRBV28 combines with J gene TRBJ2-7; D possibly corresponds to TRBD1 (6 bases). The CDR3 runs 15 residues. Trimming removed 6 bases at V and 0 bases at J, with 15 bases between. Germline assignment: CDR1 MDHEN and CDR2 SYDVKM. The DNA of the CDR3 is TGTGCCAGCAGCCCTGCAGGGGAAGGCTCCTACGAGCAGTACTTC. Translation gives CASSPAGEGSYEQYF.

The chain recombines TRBV5-6 with TRBJ2-7; 7 bases align to TRBD1. The germline V gene encodes CDR1 SGHDT and CDR2 YYEEEE. The CDR3 extends over 17 amino acids. The junction had 15 bases not matched to a gene; V was cut back by 4 bases and J by 2 bases. The CDR3 protein is CASSRPGRIGQAYEQYF. CDR3 bases: TGTGCCAGCAGCCGGCCGGGACGTATAGGACAGGCCTACGAGCAGTACTTC.

The rearrangement uses TRBV7-8 and TRBJ1-2, with D possibly TRBD1 on 6 matching bases. In germline, CDR1 is SGHVS, CDR2 FQNEAQ. The CDR3 runs to 13 residues. V lost 1 base, J lost 8 bases, and 11 bases lay in between. CDR3 sequence reads: CASSLEPQGGYTF. CDR3 DNA: TGTGCCAGCAGCTTAGAACCTCAGGGGGGCTACACCTTC.

The chain recombines TRBV11-1 with TRBJ2-1; D remains unclear. CDR1 SGHAT and CDR2 FQDESV come from the germline V gene (reference sequence). V was pared by 4 bases and J by 8 bases, with 15 bases between. The CDR3 is 14 residues long. Here the CDR3 DNA reads TGTGCCAGCAGCTCCCGAAACATCCTCGATGAGCAGTTCTTC. It yields the protein CASSSRNILDEQFF.

This CDR3 is CASSQSLAGANEQFF. The CDR3 nucleotides read TGTGCCAGCAGCCAAAGTCTAGCGGGGGCCAATGAGCAGTTCTTC. The genes are TRBV3-1 (or the pseudogene TRBV3-2) and TRBJ2-1, with TRBD2 matching over 10 bases. CDR1 LGHDT and CDR2 YNNKEL come from the germline V gene (reference sequence). This CDR3 is built from 15 residues. V lost 2 bases, J lost 6 bases, and 4 bases stayed unmatched.

This sequence joins TRBV27 and TRBJ2-7, with a weak D call TRBD2 (6 bases). Trimming removed 4 bases at V and 2 bases at J, with 15 bases between. Germline CDR1 is MNHEY and CDR2 is SMNVEV (reference sequence). The CDR3 sequence is 15 residues long. CDR3 in DNA: TGTGCCAGCAGTTCAATAGCCGCGGGGACCTACGAGCAGTACTTC. Translating gives CASSSIAAGTYEQYF.